Described below is a single T cell receptor beta chain sequence and its context. The data belong to a study of shared T cell receptors in the human thymus. Produced via immunoSEQ multiplex PCR; TCRdb's table is partial and in-frame only. The table shows 65,000 to 70,000 clones, with roughly 95% occurring only once. Sequences were obtained from thymocytes. The receptor was derived from a human donor.

CDR3 region: CASSAKIDRGCGYTF. CDR3 nucleotides: TGTGCCAGCAGCGCGAAAATTGACAGGGGTTGTGGCTACACCTTC. The chain employs TRBV7-2 and TRBJ1-2; TRBD1 agrees at 8 bases. This CDR3 has 15 amino acids. J gave up 7 bases and V 5 bases, and 12 bases lay outside the gene matches. Germline loops: CDR1 SGHTA, CDR2 FQGNSA.